Only one count was recorded for the clone carrying this T cell receptor (beta chain). Original analysis: Cell counts per sample came from amplifying reference gene primers. Assay used: immunoSEQ multiplex PCR; TCRdb lists only in-frame clones, some missing. V, J and clone size derive from that table, while D and trimming were established from the DNA sequence. The profile covers 200,000 to 250,000 clones, with around 80% appearing a single time and less than 6.5% taken by the ten largest. The CDR3 consists of 14 residues. Germline V gene lookup returns CDR1 SGHRS and CDR2 YFSETQ. Trimming removed 0 bases at V and 4 bases at J, with 10 bases between. The data were taken from a study of blood T cell repertoires in COVID-19. Study as a whole: Sites in the United States, Italy and Spain provided acute and convalescent COVID-19 samples. Sample material is recorded as cDNA or gDNA derived from T cells, B-cell-depleted T cells, or PBMCs.

The sample was peripheral blood. The rearrangement joins TRBV5-1 to TRBJ1-2; a possible D gene is TRBD1 (5 bases). This clonotype was obtained from a woman aged 55-75 years who had recovered from COVID-19. The CDR3 sequence: CASSLGGRGYGYTF. CDR3 DNA sequence: TGCGCCAGCAGCTTGGGAGGGAGGGGCTATGGCTACACCTTC. Supplemented by reference TRBV5-1 and TRBJ1-2, the full variable domain reads KAGVTQTPRYLIKTRGQQVTLSCSPISGHRSVSWYQQTPGQGLQFLFEYFSETQRNKGNFPGRFSGRQFSNSRSEMNVSTLELGDSALYLCASSLGGRGYGYTFGSGTRLTVV.